The T cell receptor (beta chain) described here comes from a study of blood T cell repertoires in COVID-19. Trimming removed 0 bases at V and 1 base at J, with 7 bases between. Germline CDR1 and CDR2: SGHKS and YYEKEE (reference sequence). This CDR3 comprises 14 residues. Method: immunoSEQ multiplex PCR; TCRdb's copy keeps in-frame clones and lacks some. The sample holds around 370,000 clones, nearly 90% seen once. The V gene is TRBV5-5, the J gene TRBJ1-1; D is unresolved. The receptor's source is a man in his late teens or twenties with active or convalescent COVID-19. Material: peripheral blood. The DNA of the CDR3 is TGTGCCAGCAGCTTGGGTCCGAGGAACACTGAAGCTTTCTTT. Protein sequence: CASSLGPRNTEAFF. Full variable domain (remainder filled in from reference TRBV5-5 and TRBJ1-1): DAGVTQSPTHLIKTRGQQVTLRCSPISGHKSVSWYQQVLGQGPQFIFQYYEKEERGRGNFPDRFSARQFPNYSSELNVNALLLGDSALYLCASSLGPRNTEAFFGQGTRLTVV.